This TCR beta chain was captured in a study of vaccination effects on CD4 cells after COVID-19 (dated by TCRdb to 2022 to 2024). Concerning the study at large: Each participant got two doses of an mRNA SARS-CoV-2 vaccine, either BNT162b2 or mRNA-1273. SARS-CoV-2 spike-specific CD4+ TCR repertoires from before and after mRNA vaccination were compared in COVID-19 convalescent patients and in infection-naive vaccine recipients. The full study included some 10 COVID-19 convalescent patients and several SARS-CoV-2-naive healthy vaccine recipients. Cultures from other donors in the study were sequenced with the Oncomine TCR Beta short-read assay on an Illumina iSeq 100. Paper-wide results and their limitations: At late post-vaccination timepoints, both infection-induced and vaccine-induced clones showed marked clonal contraction, consistent with waning T cell responses. In healthy vaccine recipients, vaccine-induced clones were almost all SARS-CoV-2 mono-reactive, with only 1 of 255 being cross-reactive with common cold coronaviruses. The study was limited by a small number of convalescent patients, and early post-infection timepoints were lacking.

Relative to germline, V is 7 bases shorter and J is 15 bases shorter, with 19 bases between their ends. The CDR3 starts with the cysteine, ends with the phenylalanine, and has 12 residues. Just CDR3 DNA is preserved here, 36 bases in frame from base 1. To identify antigen-specific CD4+ T cell clonotypes by their expansion, the ViraFEST assay first stimulated PBMC with viral peptide pools and then applied TCR sequencing. After 10 to 11 days of culture, CD4+ T cells were isolated with the EasySep CD4+ T cell isolation kit. Healthy vaccine recipients had no prior SARS-CoV-2 infection, confirmed by negative nucleocapsid antibodies before and after vaccination. Each well held around 2 million PBMC cultured in IMDM containing roughly 5% human AB serum, around 9.3 IU/ml IL-2 and gentamicin, along with 8 to 10 ug/ml peptides. On days 3 and 7, half of the culture medium was replaced with fresh IL-2-containing medium. Each peptide stimulation condition was cultured in triplicate wells unless otherwise noted. PBMC were separated from whole blood using Ficoll-Paque Plus gradient centrifugation and were then either cryopreserved at -140C or used fresh. The spike proteins of SARS-CoV-2 and of the common cold coronaviruses HCoV-NL63, HCoV-OC43 and HCoV-229E were spanned by overlapping peptide pools. The QIAamp micro DNA kit was used to extract genomic DNA from the cultured CD4+ T cells.

Libraries came from the immunoSEQ multiplex PCR assay. DNA from the cultured, isolated CD4+ T cells was subjected to TCR beta CDR3 sequencing. For the original study's pipeline: Non-productive TCR sequences were removed, reads were trimmed to the CDR3 region, and CDR3s of at least 7 amino acids were retained. The MANAFEST web app was used to identify antigen-specific clonotypes by comparing expansion in peptide wells with expansion in reference cultures. To be called positive, a clone needed expansion at FDR<0.05 compared with the reference and with all other wells, an odds ratio greater than 5, and a frequency greater than 0.1% in two replicate wells. Cross-reactive clonotypes were defined as significantly expanded in SARS-CoV-2 spike wells and in at least one common cold coronavirus spike condition. Levenshtein distance calculated with the stringdist R package was used to assess CDR3 similarity, and unrooted trees were constructed with ape in R 3.6.1. Not all clones reach the TCRdb copy of this immuneACCESS table, which keeps in-frame sequences only. Checked studies attribute under half of the gap to unresolved V genes and leave the rest unexplained. D and trimming come from the DNA, and the V and J calls and clone size come from that table. In all, the sample holds roughly 33,000 clones, and around three quarters of those were seen once. Jointly, the top ten make up 27% of the sample.

Remarks on this clone: Its antigen target is currently unknown. Per-base quality was not reported, and no clone a single base away is much larger than it.

This receptor was identified in a human donor who received a COVID-19 vaccine. The source was CD4+ T cells from PBMCs cultured with HCoV-OC43 spike peptides, collected before COVID-19 vaccination. The cell subset or site label of this sample denotes: HCoV-OC43 spike overlapping peptide pool stimulation. The receptor chain draws on TRBV12-3 or TRBV12-4 and TRBJ2-4; the D gene assignment is perhaps TRBD1 or TRBD2, with each matching 5 bases. The CDR3: CASTLEGRDLYF. Here is the DNA: TGTGCCAGCACCCTTGAGGGGCGAGACTTGTACTTC.